Listed below are T cell receptor beta chains from one sample, sequenced in a study of blood T cells in healthy people across ages. TCRdb re-derived calls from the 5' RACE reads in MiXCR, one entry per CDR3 protein. The sample has 1.5 million to 2 million distinct CDR3 sequences, roughly 28% seen once. Sequencing was done on a sample of blood. These receptors were taken from a woman in her 30s in good health. The CDR3 runs from the conserved cysteine through the conserved F or W. Fields, in order: D gene, V gene, clone size, CDR3 length, J gene, CDR3 protein, CDR3 DNA. The D gene is left open where the match is weak. Clone size, where shown, is once, few, many, or a class for clones that have expanded.

TRBD2	TRBV15	-	16	TRBJ2-3	CTTSRRTSGRSDTQYF	TGTACCACCAGCAGACGGACTAGCGGGAGGTCAGATACGCAGTATTTT
-	TRBV4-2	-	15	TRBJ2-1	CASSQKLAVPNEQFF	TGTGCCAGCAGCCAAAAACTAGCCGTTCCCAATGAGCAGTTCTTC
TRBD1	TRBV18	-	13	TRBJ1-2	CASSPDRGYGCTF	TGTGCCAGCTCACCGGACAGGGGCTATGGCTGCACCTTC
-	TRBV6-6	few	14	TRBJ2-7	CASTYRGSSYEQYF	TGTGCCAGCACGTACCGGGGGAGCTCCTACGAGCAGTACTTC
-	TRBV10-2	-	13	TRBJ2-1	CASRESVTNEQFF	TGCGCCAGCAGGGAGTCGGTTACCAATGAGCAGTTCTTC
-	TRBV5-1	-	18	TRBJ1-3	CASSLDGAPTRSGNTIYF	TGCGCCAGCAGCTTGGATGGAGCTCCAACCCGCTCTGGAAACACCATATATTTT
-	TRBV7-9	few	15	TRBJ2-1	CASSTDLTPYNEQFF	TGTGCCAGCAGCACGGACCTCACGCCCTACAATGAGCAGTTCTTC
-	TRBV10-2	-	15	TRBJ1-1	CASSESGAPNTEAFF	TGCGCCAGCAGTGAGTCGGGGGCGCCGAACACTGAAGCTTTCTTT
-	TRBV6-1	few	13	TRBJ2-1	CASSEWDTNEQFF	TGTGCCAGCAGTGAATGGGACACCAATGAGCAGTTCTTC
-	TRBV20-1	-	12	TRBJ1-5	CSASGLAGAQHF	TGCAGTGCTAGCGGATTGGCCGGGGCCCAGCATTTT
-	TRBV28	few	14	TRBJ1-1	CASWTLGGPYEAFF	TGTGCCAGCTGGACCCTCGGGGGCCCCTACGAAGCTTTCTTT
TRBD2	TRBV7-2	many	18	TRBJ2-7	CASSLNPGLAGGPYEQYF	TGTGCCAGCAGCCTCAACCCCGGACTAGCGGGAGGGCCCTACGAGCAGTACTTC
TRBD2	TRBV29-1	-	14	TRBJ2-3	CSVTSGGTTDTQYF	TGCAGCGTTACTAGCGGGGGGACCACAGATACGCAGTATTTT
-	TRBV11-2	few	17	TRBJ1-1	CASSYAIWDPGDTEAFF	TGTGCCAGCAGCTATGCCATTTGGGACCCCGGGGACACTGAAGCTTTCTTT
-	TRBV7-6	once	16	TRBJ2-2	CASSSSSIRGTGELFF	TGTGCCAGCAGCTCGTCCAGTATAAGAGGCACCGGGGAGCTGTTTTTT
-	TRBV20-1	few	13	TRBJ1-2	CSARGAGPYGYTF	TGCAGTGCTAGAGGGGCAGGGCCCTATGGCTACACCTTC
TRBD1	TRBV10-2	-	15	TRBJ1-2	CASSEPGTGVFGYTF	TGCGCCAGCAGTGAGCCTGGGACAGGCGTTTTTGGCTACACCTTC
-	TRBV10-3	-	14	TRBJ2-5	CAISEPVLGVEQYF	TGTGCCATCAGTGAGCCAGTGCTGGGGGTAGAGCAGTACTTC
TRBD1	TRBV11-2	few	19	TRBJ1-1	CASSALRGQAQEGYTEAFF	TGTGCCAGCAGCGCACTCCGCGGACAGGCGCAAGAAGGGTACACTGAAGCTTTCTTT
-	TRBV10-2	many	14	TRBJ2-1	CATYPGVSYNEQFF	TGCGCCACCTACCCAGGGGTCTCATACAATGAGCAGTTCTTC
TRBD2	TRBV7-2	few	16	TRBJ2-3	CASSLPSGSWADTQYF	TGTGCCAGCAGCCTACCTAGCGGGAGTTGGGCAGATACGCAGTATTTT
-	TRBV5-6	-	13	TRBJ1-1	CASKGTYNAEAFF	TGTGCCAGCAAAGGGACGTATAACGCTGAAGCTTTCTTT
TRBD1	TRBV4-1	many	20	TRBJ1-2	CASSHPGQGVSLKSNYGYTF	TGCGCCAGCAGCCATCCGGGACAGGGAGTTTCTCTGAAGTCTAACTATGGCTACACCTTC
-	TRBV3-1	few	15	TRBJ1-4	CASSQEGLGNEKLFF	TGTGCCAGCAGCCAAGAGGGGCTTGGAAATGAAAAACTGTTTTTT
TRBD1	TRBV5-1	few	16	TRBJ1-4	CASSWGPGQGNEKLFF	TGCGCCAGCAGCTGGGGGCCGGGACAGGGTAATGAAAAACTGTTTTTT
-	TRBV5-5	-	16	TRBJ1-1	CASLSGDTRPNTEAFF	TGTGCCAGCCTGTCAGGGGACACCAGACCAAACACTGAAGCTTTCTTT
-	TRBV7-9	many	13	TRBJ1-2	CASRPREDYGYTF	TGTGCCAGCAGACCCCGGGAGGACTATGGCTACACCTTC